The next 13 T cell receptor beta chains were all read from a single sample in a study of blood T cell repertoires in COVID-19. Here immunoSEQ multiplex PCR was the method, and the copy in TCRdb shows in-frame clones only, minus some. The data contain 280,000 or so clones, roughly 85% of them singletons. Input material: PBMCs or T cells enriched from blood (not recorded which). These receptor sequences come from a young man who had recovered from COVID-19.

V and J are TRBV5-8 and TRBJ2-3; D possibly corresponds to TRBD2 (6 bases). The CDR3 has 15 amino acids. Trimming cost V 5 bases and J 3 bases, with 16 bases left between them. CDR1 and CDR2 from the germline V gene are SGHTS and YDEGEE. CDR3 sequence (DNA): TGTGCCAGCAGGCGGGACGGCCACGGGACAGATACGCAGTATTTT. This gives the protein CASRRDGHGTDTQYF.

CDR3 in amino acids: CASASRASTDTQYF. In DNA form, the CDR3 reads TGTGCCAGCGCCTCGCGGGCGAGCACAGATACGCAGTATTTT. The chain links TRBV11-1 to TRBJ2-3; perhaps TRBD2 as D (5 bases). Between the trimmed V and J ends, which lost 8 bases and 0 bases, there was a span of 12 bases. The CDR3 loop spans 14 amino acids. Germline CDR1 and CDR2: SGHAT and FQDESV (reference sequence).

The chain combines TRBV5-4 with TRBJ2-7; 9 bases fit TRBD1. CDR3 length equals 15 residues. Germline CDR1 reads SGHNT; CDR2 reads YYREEE (reference sequence). With 2 bases clipped from V and 6 bases from J, the junction kept 9 bases outside the gene matches. Here the CDR3 reads CASSFVRDRVGEQYF. The CDR3 DNA follows: TGTGCCAGCAGCTTTGTTCGGGACAGGGTTGGCGAGCAGTACTTC. Filled out from reference TRBV5-4 and TRBJ2-7, the complete variable domain reads ETGVTQSPTHLIKTRGQQVTLRCSSQSGHNTVSWYQQALGQGPQFIFQYYREEENGRGNFPPRFSGLQFPNYSSELNVNALELDDSALYLCASSFVRDRVGEQYFGPGTRLTVT.

V usage is TRBV10-3 and J usage is TRBJ1-1; D gene unclear. This CDR3 contains 14 residues. V dropped 2 bases and J dropped 6 bases, with 13 bases sitting between them. CDR1 and CDR2 (germline): ENHRY, SYGVKD. Written as DNA, the CDR3 is TGTGCCATCAGTGAGGGGAGGGAGGTGGCTGAAGCTTTCTTT. It codes for CAISEGREVAEAFF.

The chain joins TRBV2 to TRBJ1-4, with D perhaps matching TRBD1 (6 bases). The V end was cut by 8 bases, the J end by 7 bases, with 17 bases between. The length of the CDR3 is 14 residues. The germline CDR1 and CDR2 sequences are SNHLY and FYNNEI. Here the CDR3 DNA reads TGTGCCAGCCTGCTCGACAGGTTGGGTGAAAAACTGTTTTTT. Its protein product is CASLLDRLGEKLFF.

V gene TRBV30 combines with J gene TRBJ2-7; D gene uncertain. This CDR3 comprises 11 residues. Germline V gene lookup returns CDR1 GTSNPN and CDR2 SVGIG (reference sequence). Trimming shortened V by 2 bases and J by 4 bases, and 6 bases separated the two germline ends. The CDR3 spells CAWSPGYEQYF. The DNA for the CDR3 is TGTGCCTGGAGTCCCGGGTACGAGCAGTACTTC.

Concerning this clone itself: One end of the junction fails to match germline, which may point to a read error. The J gene is TRBJ1-2, the V gene TRBV12-5; D call uncertain. CDR1 is LGHNT, CDR2 FRNRAP, per germline. The CDR3 loop spans 10 amino acids. CDR3 coding DNA: TGTGCTAGTGGAGCAACCGGGAAATCCTTC. Translated, it gives CASGATGKSF. Using reference TRBV12-5 and TRBJ1-2 for the parts outside the CDR3, the full variable domain is DARVTQTPRHKVTEMGQEVTMRCQPILGHNTVFWYRQTMMQGLELLAYFRNRAPLDDSGMPKDRFSAEMPDATLATLKIQPSEPRDSAVYFCASGATGKSFGSGTRLTVV.

V usage is TRBV18 and J usage is TRBJ1-5; D not certain. CDR1 is KGHSH, CDR2 LQKENI, per germline. This CDR3 has 15 residues. The V end was cut by 1 base, the J end by 4 bases, with 11 bases between. The CDR3 region is CASSPLGGQNQPQHF. The CDR3 DNA sequence: TGTGCCAGCTCACCACTAGGCGGGCAAAATCAGCCCCAGCATTTT.

The rearrangement joins TRBV6-5 to TRBJ1-2; D might be TRBD1 (5 bases). Germline V gene lookup returns CDR1 MNHEY and CDR2 SVGAGI. Trimming took off 8 bases at V and 3 bases at J, with 19 bases between the two ends. The CDR3 is 15 residues long. In DNA form, the CDR3 reads TGTGCCAGCTGGCCCGGTCGGGGGAGCTACTATGGCTACACCTTC. Translating gives CASWPGRGSYYGYTF.

V and J are TRBV18 and TRBJ1-5; D is uncertain. The V gene lost 2 bases and the J gene lost 4 bases, with 6 bases spanning the gap. Germline V lookup: CDR1 KGHSH, CDR2 LQKENI. The CDR3 has 13 amino acids. CDR3 sequence (DNA): TGTGCCAGCTCACCAGCACAGAATCAGCCCCAGCATTTT. Its protein product is CASSPAQNQPQHF.

The rearrangement links TRBV7-3 to TRBJ1-1; tentatively, D is TRBD1 (6 bases). The CDR3 totals 13 residues. The V end lost 5 bases, the J end lost 3 bases, and 10 bases lay between the germline ends. Germline lookup yields CDR1 SGHTA and CDR2 FQGTGA. The CDR3: CASSAGQYTEAFF. The CDR3 DNA is TGTGCCAGCAGCGCCGGACAGTACACTGAAGCTTTCTTT. Full variable domain (missing parts from reference TRBV7-3 and TRBJ1-1): GAGVSQTPSNKVTEKGKYVELRCDPISGHTALYWYRQSLGQGPEFLIYFQGTGAADDSGLPNDRFFAVRPEGSVSTLKIQRTERGDSAVYLCASSAGQYTEAFFGQGTRLTVV.

The chain recombines TRBV4-1 with TRBJ1-2, with TRBD1 matching over 11 bases. This CDR3 has 16 amino acids. Germline V gene data show CDR1 as MGHRA and CDR2 as YSYEKL. V shed 4 bases, J shed 1 base, and the junction held 5 bases outside the gene matches. CDR3 region: CASSPGQGGLNYGYTF. As DNA, the CDR3 is TGCGCCAGCAGCCCGGGACAGGGGGGACTTAACTATGGCTACACCTTC.

This sequence joins TRBV5-4 and TRBJ2-1; no clear D. From germline, CDR1 is SGHNT and CDR2 YYREEE (reference sequence). The CDR3 consists of 12 residues. Trimming took off 6 bases at V and 7 bases at J, with 11 bases between the two ends. The CDR3 coding sequence is TGTGCCAGCACCCTAAGCAAAAATGAGCAGTTCTTC. Protein: CASTLSKNEQFF.